The clone carrying this TCR beta chain occurred once. CDR3 length: 15 amino acids. V lost 6 bases, J lost 4 bases, and 8 bases stayed unmatched. The V gene's germline CDR1 is MDHEN and CDR2 SYDVKM. This record comes from a study of blood T cell repertoires in COVID-19. Across the whole study: Acute-phase and convalescent COVID-19 samples originated in the United States, Italy and Spain. From T cells, B-cell-depleted T cells, or PBMCs came the material, which was cDNA or gDNA.

Data came from immunoSEQ multiplex PCR; TCRdb stores just in-frame clones and leaves some out. The table records about 170,000 clones, approximately 79% of them present only once. The chain recombines TRBV28 with TRBJ1-3, with 8 bases lining up with TRBD1. Sample: peripheral blood. The receptor was isolated from an elderly woman with acute or convalescent COVID-19. The DNA of the CDR3 is TGTGCCAGCAGCGACAGGGGCGAGGGCGGAAACACCATATATTTT. It is translated as CASSDRGEGGNTIYF.